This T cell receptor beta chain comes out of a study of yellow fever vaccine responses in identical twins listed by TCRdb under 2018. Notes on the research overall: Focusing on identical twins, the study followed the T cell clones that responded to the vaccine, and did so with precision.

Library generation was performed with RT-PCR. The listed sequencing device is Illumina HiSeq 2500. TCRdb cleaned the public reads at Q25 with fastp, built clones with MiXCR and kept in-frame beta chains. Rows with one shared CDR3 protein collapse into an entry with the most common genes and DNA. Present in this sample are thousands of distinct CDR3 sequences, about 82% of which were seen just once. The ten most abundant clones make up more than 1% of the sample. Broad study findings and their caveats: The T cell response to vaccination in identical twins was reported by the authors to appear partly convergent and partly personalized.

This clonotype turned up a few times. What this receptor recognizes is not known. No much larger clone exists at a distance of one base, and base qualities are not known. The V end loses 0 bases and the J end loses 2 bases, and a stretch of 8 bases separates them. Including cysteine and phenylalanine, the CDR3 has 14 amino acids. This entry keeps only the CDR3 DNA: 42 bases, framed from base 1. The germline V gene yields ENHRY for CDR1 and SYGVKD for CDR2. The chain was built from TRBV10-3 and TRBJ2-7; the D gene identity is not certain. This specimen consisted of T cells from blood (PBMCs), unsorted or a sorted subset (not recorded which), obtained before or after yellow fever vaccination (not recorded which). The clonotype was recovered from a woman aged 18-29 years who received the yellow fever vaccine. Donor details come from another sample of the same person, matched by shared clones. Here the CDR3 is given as CAISESAVTYEQYF. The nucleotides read TGTGCCATCAGTGAGTCTGCAGTAACCTACGAGCAGTACTTC.